The 20 T cell receptor beta chains below were found in one sample sequenced in a study of T cells in localized non-small cell lung cancer. The repertoire was sequenced with immunoSEQ multiplex PCR; TCRdb's copy has only in-frame clones and lacks some. The sample consists of approximately 52,000 clones, about nine tenths of them appearing once. Sequenced material: peripheral blood, taken before any cancer treatment. The receptor source for this set is a male donor older than 55 with stage III squamous cell lung carcinoma.

This clone has only one observation. This chain uses TRBV6-5 with TRBJ1-1, with D unresolved. This CDR3 contains 15 residues. V lost 5 bases and J 1 base, leaving 14 bases between the germline ends. Germline V gives CDR1 MNHEY, CDR2 SVGAGI. As DNA, the CDR3 is TGTGCCAGCAGTGCCGTACAGCTGCCGAACACTGAAGCTTTCTTT. Its protein product is CASSAVQLPNTEAFF.

The chain combines TRBV29-1 with TRBJ1-2; 7 positions match TRBD1. The junction had 19 bases not matched to a gene; V was cut back by 3 bases and J by 6 bases. Germline assignment: CDR1 SQVTM and CDR2 ANQGSEA. The CDR3 extends over 17 amino acids. The CDR3 DNA reads as TGCAGCGTTGAGAGGAACACTAACAGGGGCGGTCTTGATGGCTACACCTTC. Amino acid sequence: CSVERNTNRGGLDGYTF.

The V call is TRBV19, the J call TRBJ1-2, with 8 bases aligning to TRBD1. Germline values: CDR1 LNHDA, CDR2 SQIVND (reference sequence). This CDR3 has 15 amino acids. Trimming at V came to 7 bases and at J to 4 bases, leaving 11 bases not matched to a gene. CDR3 nucleotide sequence: TGTGCCAGTACCACTAGGCTGGGACAGGTCTATGGCTACACCTTC. This translates into CASTTRLGQVYGYTF.

This rearrangement joins TRBV6-1 to TRBJ2-5; 7 bases are a match to TRBD1. The V gene's germline CDR1 is MNHNS and CDR2 SASEGT. The junction had 4 bases not matched to a gene; V was cut back by 6 bases and J by 3 bases. This CDR3 spans 13 amino acids. The CDR3 sequence: CASRGDSKETQYF. Written as DNA, the CDR3 is TGTGCCAGCAGAGGGGACAGTAAAGAGACCCAGTACTTC.

The rearrangement uses TRBV2 and TRBJ2-2, with 7 bases fitting TRBD2. The CDR3 length is 13 residues. Trimming at V came to 9 bases and at J to 4 bases, leaving 5 bases not matched to a gene. Looked up from germline, CDR1 is SNHLY and CDR2 is FYNNEI. CDR3 sequence (DNA): TGTGCCAGTTGGGGCGGGGGCACCGGGGAGCTGTTTTTT. Its protein product is CASWGGGTGELFF.

The V gene is TRBV7-2, the J gene TRBJ2-1; possible D gene TRBD1, 6 bases. V was trimmed by 5 bases and J by 10 bases, leaving 18 bases between them. Germline V gene sequence: CDR1 SGHTA, CDR2 FQGNSA. The CDR3 contains 14 residues. The CDR3 spells CASSEGGIWDEQFF. As DNA, the CDR3 is TGTGCCAGCAGCGAAGGGGGAATATGGGACGAGCAGTTCTTC.

The V and J genes are TRBV5-1 and TRBJ2-7, with TRBD1 matching 8 bases. Losses at the gene ends were 4 bases for V and 0 bases for J; bases not matched to a gene: 6. The CDR3 has 15 residues. CDR1 is SGHRS and CDR2 is YFSETQ in the germline V gene. The CDR3 DNA reads TGCGCCAGCAGCCGCGGACAGGGAAGCTCCTACGAGCAGTACTTC. Its translation is CASSRGQGSSYEQYF. The complete variable domain, with remaining parts taken from reference TRBV5-1 and TRBJ2-7, reads KAGVTQTPRYLIKTRGQQVTLSCSPISGHRSVSWYQQTPGQGLQFLFEYFSETQRNKGNFPGRFSGRQFSNSRSEMNVSTLELGDSALYLCASSRGQGSSYEQYFGPGTRLTVT.

The chain joins TRBV30 to TRBJ1-3; no clear D gene. The CDR3 spans 14 residues. Looked up from germline, CDR1 is GTSNPN and CDR2 is SVGIG (reference sequence). V lost 0 bases, J lost 3 bases, and 9 bases lay in between. DNA for the CDR3: TGTGCCTGGAGTGTACCGGGTATTGGAAACACCATATATTTT. The encoded protein is CAWSVPGIGNTIYF.

The chain links TRBV30 to TRBJ1-2; no clear D gene. V lost 1 base, J lost 2 bases, and 8 bases lay in between. The CDR3 runs to 13 residues. Looked up from germline, CDR1 is GTSNPN and CDR2 is SVGIG (reference sequence). CDR3 loop: CAWSELRNYGYTF. The CDR3 DNA is TGTGCCTGGAGTGAGCTGCGAAACTATGGCTACACCTTC.

This clone was counted between two and nine times. The V gene is TRBV9, the J gene TRBJ2-4; no firm D call. The V end was cut by 4 bases, the J end by 3 bases, with 8 bases between. The CDR3 runs 13 residues. Germline V CDR1 and CDR2: SGDLS, YYNGEE. Here the CDR3 reads CASSLGGKNIQYF. The DNA for the CDR3 is TGTGCCAGCAGCTTGGGTGGCAAAAACATTCAGTACTTC.

The chain combines TRBV7-2 with TRBJ2-7; 7 bases align to TRBD2. J lost 3 bases, V lost 2 bases, and 1 base had no gene match. The length of the CDR3 is 13 residues. In germline, CDR1 is SGHTA, CDR2 FQGNSA. In nucleotides, the CDR3 is TGTGCCAGCAGCTTAAAGCGGGACTACGAGCAGTACTTC. This encodes CASSLKRDYEQYF.

The chain joins TRBV11-1 to TRBJ1-3; no definite D call. V dropped 9 bases and J dropped 6 bases, with 3 bases sitting between them. CDR1 SGHAT and CDR2 FQDESV come from the germline V gene (reference sequence). CDR3 length equals 9 residues. For the CDR3, the DNA is TGTGCCAGACTAAACACCATATATTTT. Its translation: CARLNTIYF.

The chain links TRBV19 to TRBJ1-4, with D uncertain. V was clipped by 3 bases and J by 4 bases, with 15 bases between them. CDR1 and CDR2 (germline): LNHDA, SQIVND (reference sequence). This CDR3 is built from 16 residues. The CDR3 protein is CASSMYATGNNEKLFF. The CDR3 bases are TGTGCCAGTAGTATGTACGCGACGGGCAATAATGAAAAACTGTTTTTT.

The J gene is TRBJ1-1, the V gene TRBV4-2; 8 nucleotides match TRBD1. The CDR3 extends over 14 amino acids. With V trimmed by 0 bases and J by 11 bases, 8 bases remained unmatched. Germline assignment: CDR1 LGHNA and CDR2 YNFKEQ. The CDR3: CASSQEDRALGAFF. As DNA, the CDR3 is TGTGCCAGCAGCCAAGAGGACAGGGCCTTAGGGGCTTTCTTT.

The chain employs TRBV10-2 and TRBJ2-2; 7 nucleotides line up with TRBD1. The V gene end was trimmed by 6 bases and the J gene end by 6 bases; junction bases not matched to a gene: 4. The CDR3 is 13 residues long. Germline loops: CDR1 WSHSY, CDR2 SAAADI. Here the CDR3 DNA reads TGCGCCAGCAGACTACAGGGGTCCGGGGAGCTGTTTTTT. This translates into CASRLQGSGELFF.

This chain joins TRBV7-7 and TRBJ2-3; D is possibly TRBD1 (5 bases). Germline CDR1 reads SSHAT; CDR2 reads FNYEAQ (reference sequence). This CDR3 is built from 17 residues. Between the trimmed V and J ends, which lost 3 bases and 0 bases, there was a span of 16 bases. The CDR3 DNA reads as TGTGCCAGCAGCTTGTTTCCGACAGCTTCTAGCACAGATACGCAGTATTTT. Translated, it gives CASSLFPTASSTDTQYF.

The chain combines TRBV4-2 with TRBJ2-1; 8 bases are a match to TRBD2. V was clipped by 0 bases and J by 3 bases; unmatched bases: 7. Germline-derived CDR1 and CDR2 are LGHNA and YNFKEQ. The CDR3 sequence is 17 residues long. The CDR3 coding sequence is TGTGCCAGCAGCCAAGATCTCTACGGGGGGGTCTACAATGAGCAGTTCTTC. It translates to CASSQDLYGGVYNEQFF.

The chain carries TRBV18 and TRBJ1-1; no firm D call. CDR1 KGHSH and CDR2 LQKENI come from the germline V gene. With 2 bases removed from V and 1 base from J, the gap between germline ends came to 8 bases. This CDR3 spans 14 amino acids. CDR3 region: CASSPNRQNTEAFF. As DNA, the CDR3 is TGTGCCAGCTCACCAAATCGGCAGAACACTGAAGCTTTCTTT.

V usage is TRBV6-5 and J usage is TRBJ2-7; D possibly corresponds to TRBD1 (6 bases). The CDR3 sequence is 15 residues long. V lost 6 bases and J lost 1, with 16 bases in between. Germline CDR1 and CDR2: MNHEY and SVGAGI. This chain's CDR3 is CASRTNQGISYEQYF. CDR3 DNA: TGTGCCAGCAGAACGAATCAGGGGATTTCCTACGAGCAGTACTTC.

The V call is TRBV7-2, the J call TRBJ2-2; D call uncertain. This CDR3 is built from 13 residues. Per the germline V gene, CDR1 is SGHTA and CDR2 is FQGNSA. V was trimmed by 5 bases and J by 5 bases, leaving 9 bases between them. The CDR3 loop reads CASSLRRTGELFF. CDR3 bases: TGTGCCAGCAGCCTTAGGCGGACCGGGGAGCTGTTTTTT.